This entry lists 16 T cell receptor beta chains sequenced from one sample in a study of control samples from healthy donors and cancer patients. The assay was immunoSEQ multiplex PCR, and TCRdb's table has in-frame clones only and misses some. The sample has roughly 100,000 clones, roughly 85% seen once. Sequencing was performed on blood. The receptor source for this set is a woman aged 45-60 years in good health.

Concerning this clone itself: Compared with germline, one end of the junction differs, possibly owing to a read error. The chain recombines TRBV7-7 with TRBJ2-5; D tentatively reads TRBD1 or TRBD2 (6 bases each). The germline CDR1 and CDR2 sequences are SSHAT and FNYEAQ (reference sequence). The CDR3 loop spans 15 amino acids. The CDR3 is CASSPGSRGGETQYF. CDR3 DNA sequence: TGTGCTAGCAGCCCAGGTTCCAGGGGAGGAGAGACCCAGTACTTC.

The genes are TRBV24-1 and TRBJ2-1, with a weak D call TRBD2 (5 bases). The CDR3 length is 13 residues. The ends were cut back, 3 bases at V and 10 bases at J, with 12 bases in the middle. CDR1 is KGHDR and CDR2 is SFDVKD in the germline V gene. CDR3 coding DNA: TGTGCCACCAGTGATGGAGCTAGCCTCGAGCAGTTCTTC. The encoded protein is CATSDGASLEQFF.

This chain joins TRBV19 and TRBJ1-4; no firm D call. The V end was cut by 0 bases, the J end by 3 bases, with 11 bases between. The CDR3 sequence is 16 residues long. CDR1 LNHDA and CDR2 SQIVND come from the germline V gene (reference sequence). CDR3 sequence reads: CASSIDLSAANEKLFF. CDR3 sequence (DNA): TGTGCCAGTAGTATAGATCTATCGGCTGCTAATGAAAAACTGTTTTTT.

This clone was seen only once. The V and J genes are TRBV4-3 and TRBJ2-1; D unresolved. Germline V gene data show CDR1 as LGHNA and CDR2 as YSLEER. The CDR3 consists of 15 residues. V lost 3 bases, J lost 2 bases, and 11 bases lay in between. The CDR3 region is CASSQWALTYNEQFF. CDR3 coding DNA: TGCGCCAGCAGCCAGTGGGCCCTAACCTACAATGAGCAGTTCTTC.

This clone was picked up a small number of times. The chain has TRBV6-5 and TRBJ2-7; D gene uncertain. Germline-derived CDR1 and CDR2 are MNHEY and SVGAGI. The CDR3 contains 14 residues. V dropped 6 bases and J dropped 6 bases, with 18 bases sitting between them. CDR3 residues: CASRPGPPTGEQYF. The CDR3 DNA reads TGTGCCAGCAGACCGGGTCCTCCCACTGGCGAGCAGTACTTC.

The J gene is TRBJ2-5, the V gene TRBV28, with 10 positions matching TRBD2. This CDR3 comprises 14 residues. CDR1 and CDR2 from the germline V gene are MDHEN and SYDVKM. The V segment lost 7 bases and the J segment 3 bases; nucleotides outside the gene matches: 5. For the CDR3, the DNA is TGTGCCAGCAACGGACTAGCGGAAAAAGAGACCCAGTACTTC. Translating it yields CASNGLAEKETQYF.

The V and J genes are TRBV7-2 and TRBJ2-3, with TRBD2 identical over 7 bases. The trim removed 7 bases at V and 0 bases at J, leaving 7 bases unmatched. In germline, CDR1 is SGHTA, CDR2 FQGNSA. This CDR3 is built from 15 residues. The CDR3 DNA sequence: TGTGCCAGCACCCAGACTAGCCAAAGCACAGATACGCAGTATTTT. Encoded protein: CASTQTSQSTDTQYF.

The chain combines TRBV9 with TRBJ2-5, with 9 bases matching TRBD2. The CDR3 extends over 16 amino acids. V lost 0 bases, J lost 5 bases, and 8 bases stayed unmatched. Germline-derived CDR1 and CDR2 are SGDLS and YYNGEE. CDR3 sequence: CASSVGLIAGDETQYF. The CDR3 nucleotides read TGTGCCAGCAGCGTAGGGTTGATAGCGGGGGATGAGACCCAGTACTTC.

The CDR3 nucleotides are TGTGCCAGCAGCCCTAGGAAGACAGGGGAGGCAGATACGCAGTATTTT. Its translation: CASSPRKTGEADTQYF. The chain couples TRBV7-9 to TRBJ2-3; 8 bases line up with TRBD1. In germline, CDR1 is SEHNR, CDR2 FQNEAQ (reference sequence). J gave up 4 bases and V 5 bases, and 11 bases lay outside the gene matches. CDR3 length: 16 amino acids.

The CDR3 sequence: CASSYLGQNDYGYTF. Written as DNA, the CDR3 is TGTGCCAGCAGTTACCTGGGACAGAACGACTATGGCTACACCTTC. The V gene is TRBV6-2 or TRBV6-3, the J gene TRBJ1-2, with 7 bases that match TRBD1. The CDR3 length is 15 residues. V lost 2 bases, J lost 3 bases, and 6 bases stayed unmatched. In germline, CDR1 is MNHEY, CDR2 SVGEGT.

This sequence joins TRBV4-2 and TRBJ1-4; D remains ambiguous. Trimming took 0 bases from V and 1 from J, leaving 9 bases between them. Germline V lookup: CDR1 LGHNA, CDR2 YNFKEQ. The CDR3 spans 16 residues. The CDR3 nucleotides read TGTGCCAGCAGCCAAGATGCGAGGGTAACTAATGAAAAACTGTTTTTT. This gives the protein CASSQDARVTNEKLFF.

The J gene is TRBJ2-7, the V gene TRBV28; 9 nucleotides match TRBD1. Germline V gene lookup returns CDR1 MDHEN and CDR2 SYDVKM. V gave up 8 bases and J gave up 5 bases; unmatched junction bases: 10. CDR3 length: 14 amino acids. This CDR3 is CASGRTGGMNEQYF. The DNA of the CDR3 is TGTGCCAGCGGGCGTACAGGGGGCATGAACGAGCAGTACTTC.

The chain is built from TRBV11-2 and TRBJ2-3; 7 bases map to TRBD1. The germline CDR1 and CDR2 sequences are SGHAT and FQNNGV. The CDR3 length is 16 residues. V gave up 4 bases and J gave up 6 bases; unmatched junction bases: 13. The CDR3 loop reads CASSSLSPDRRDTQYF. CDR3 sequence (DNA): TGTGCCAGCAGCTCCCTATCCCCGGACAGGAGGGATACGCAGTATTTT.

The chain couples TRBV5-1 to TRBJ2-7, with 9 nucleotides matching TRBD1. CDR1 and CDR2 (germline): SGHRS, YFSETQ. The CDR3 sequence is 14 residues long. Trimming removed 3 bases from V and 6 bases from J; junction bases left unmatched: 7. The CDR3 DNA sequence: TGCGCCAGCAGCTCGCCGGGACAGGGAGGCGAGCAGTACTTC. Translation: CASSSPGQGGEQYF.

The chain joins TRBV19 to TRBJ2-5; 9 bases line up with TRBD2. Germline V gene sequence: CDR1 LNHDA, CDR2 SQIVND (reference sequence). Trimming cost V 3 bases and J 3 bases; bases outside gene matches: 11. The CDR3 covers 17 residues. CDR3 loop: CASSILVAGVGEETQYF. The DNA of the CDR3 is TGTGCCAGTAGTATTTTAGTAGCGGGGGTCGGTGAAGAGACCCAGTACTTC.

This chain links TRBV13 with TRBJ1-4; D ambiguous. The V gene lost 5 bases and the J gene lost 3 bases, with 13 bases spanning the gap. CDR3 length equals 15 residues. CDR1 PRHDT and CDR2 FYEKMQ come from the germline V gene (reference sequence). The CDR3 sequence: CASSPIGRSNEKLFF. The CDR3 DNA reads TGTGCCAGCAGCCCCATAGGGAGATCTAATGAAAAACTGTTTTTT.